The rows below give T cell receptor beta chains drawn from one sample of a study of cytomegalovirus exposure and HLA in healthy donors. Profiling relied on immunoSEQ multiplex PCR, and the TCRdb table lists in-frame clones only, not all of them. The table records approximately 100,000 clones, 74% of them present only once. The specimen was PBMCs. Source of these receptors: a human donor in good health. Both conserved end residues are part of each CDR3. Each record gives: D gene, clone size, V gene, J gene, CDR3 protein, CDR3 DNA. D genes are given only for firm matches. Clone sizes are given selectively: once, few, many, or a class where the clone is expanded.

.	.	TRBV5-8	TRBJ2-3	CASSDRYTQYF	TGTGCCAGCAGCGACAGGTATACGCAGTATTTT
.	.	TRBV4-1	TRBJ1-3	CASSQEDWGGSTIYF	TGCGCCAGCAGCCAAGAAGATTGGGGAGGAAGCACCATATATTTT
.	.	TRBV10-2	TRBJ1-3	CASSRTVSSGNTIYF	TGCGCCAGCAGCCGGACAGTGAGCTCTGGAAACACCATATATTTT
TRBD1	.	TRBV19	TRBJ1-4	CASSIRVDRDEKLFF	TGTGCCAGTAGTATACGAGTGGACAGGGATGAAAAACTGTTTTTT
.	.	TRBV20-1	TRBJ2-5	CSAIEDRTQYF	TGCAGTGCTATCGAAGATAGGACCCAGTACTTC
TRBD1	.	TRBV29-1	TRBJ2-2	CSVGRTGSTGELFF	TGCAGCGTTGGTCGGACAGGGAGCACCGGGGAGCTGTTTTTT
TRBD2	.	TRBV5-8	TRBJ2-3	CASSFGQRGLDTQYF	TGTGCCAGCAGCTTCGGCCAGCGGGGGCTCGATACGCAGTATTTT
.	once	TRBV7-9	TRBJ1-3	CASSLPSGGSGNTIYF	TGTGCCAGCAGCCTCCCGAGCGGGGGCTCTGGAAACACCATATATTTT
.	.	TRBV7-9	TRBJ1-2	CASSLQLRGGYTF	TGTGCCAGCAGCTTACAGCTCAGGGGTGGCTACACCTTC
TRBD1	.	TRBV5-1	TRBJ1-5	CASSLTGGVQPQHF	TGCGCCAGCAGCTTAACAGGGGGCGTTCAGCCCCAGCATTTT
.	.	TRBV9	TRBJ1-3	CASSRSSGNTIYF	TGTGCCAGCAGCCGGTCCTCTGGAAACACCATATATTTT
TRBD1	.	TRBV7-9	TRBJ1-2	CASNQGGQGALLNYGYTF	TGTGCCAGCAACCAGGGGGGGCAGGGGGCCCTGCTTAACTATGGCTACACCTTC
.	.	TRBV29-1	TRBJ1-2	CSVERGGGRSGYTF	TGCAGCGTTGAACGAGGCGGGGGGAGAAGTGGCTACACCTTC
TRBD2	.	TRBV7-6	TRBJ2-3	CASSLELAGGSDTQYF	TGTGCCAGCAGCTTAGAACTAGCGGGGGGCTCGGATACGCAGTATTTT
.	.	TRBV9	TRBJ1-1	CASSPGIRTTEAFF	TGTGCCAGCAGCCCAGGGATTCGGACCACTGAAGCTTTCTTT
TRBD2	.	TRBV5-1	TRBJ2-5	CASSPPSGRALSDREETQYF	TGCGCCAGCAGCCCACCTAGCGGGAGGGCCCTGTCGGATCGGGAAGAGACCCAGTACTTC
TRBD2	.	TRBV11-3	TRBJ2-7	CASSFTGRGSDEQYF	TGTGCCAGCAGCTTTACCGGGAGGGGTAGCGACGAGCAGTACTTC
TRBD2	few	TRBV27	TRBJ2-7	CASSLAASGSYEQYF	TGTGCCAGCAGTTTGGCCGCTAGCGGGAGTTACGAGCAGTACTTC
TRBD1	few	TRBV5-4	TRBJ1-1	CASSHGQGVDTEAFF	TGTGCCAGCAGCCACGGACAGGGGGTGGACACTGAAGCTTTCTTT
.	.	TRBV10-2	TRBJ1-1	CASRADDSRGTEAFF	TGCGCCAGCAGGGCCGACGACTCCAGGGGAACTGAAGCTTTCTTT